This TCR beta chain was documented in a study of T cell therapy after organ transplantation. The overall study: In most therapy products, several CMV specificities had one or more HLA restrictions.

Broader study findings: In nonresponders, large pretherapy expansions changed minimally after therapy.

Therapy product cells were restimulated with a CMV peptide pool for around four hours, then IFN-gamma-secreting cells were captured. Remarks on this clone: No antigen is known for it.

The assay was immunoSEQ multiplex PCR, and TCRdb's table has in-frame clones only and misses some. This repertoire shows over 950 clones, 37% found once; its top ten account for around 20%. V dropped 0 bases and J dropped 2 bases, with 9 bases sitting between them. In germline, CDR1 is LGHNA, CDR2 YSLEER. The CDR3 loop spans 15 amino acids. V usage is TRBV4-3 and J usage is TRBJ2-3; D is unclear. What was sequenced was cultured CD8+ T cells. This TCR was sampled from a human patient who had received a solid organ transplant and had CMV disease. Some T cells may arise from the graft donor. DNA of the CDR3: TGCGCCAGCAGCCAAGATTACAGTCCCACAGATACGCAGTATTTT. The encoded protein is CASSQDYSPTDTQYF.